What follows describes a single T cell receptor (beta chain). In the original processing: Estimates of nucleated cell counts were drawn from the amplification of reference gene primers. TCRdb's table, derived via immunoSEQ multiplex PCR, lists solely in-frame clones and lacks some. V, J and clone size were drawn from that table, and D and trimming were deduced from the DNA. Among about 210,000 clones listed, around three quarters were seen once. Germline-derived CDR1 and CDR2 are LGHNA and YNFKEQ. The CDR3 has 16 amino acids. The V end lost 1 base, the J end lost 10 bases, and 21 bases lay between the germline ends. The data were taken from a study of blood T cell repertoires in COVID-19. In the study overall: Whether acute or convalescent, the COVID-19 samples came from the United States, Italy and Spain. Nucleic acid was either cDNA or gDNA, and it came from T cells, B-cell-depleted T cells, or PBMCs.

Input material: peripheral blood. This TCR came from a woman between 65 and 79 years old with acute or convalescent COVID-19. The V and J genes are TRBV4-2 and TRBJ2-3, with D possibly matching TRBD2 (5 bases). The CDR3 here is CASSQGSREPHWPQYF. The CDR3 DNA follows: TGTGCCAGCAGCCAAGGCTCGAGGGAACCACATTGGCCGCAGTATTTT.